This TCR beta chain was recorded in a study of technical replicates of blood from a few donors (dated by TCRdb to 2015 to 2018). The library came from the immunoSEQ multiplex PCR assay. Sourced from immuneACCESS, this table was stored by TCRdb with only in-frame sequences that have V and J called. A share of the clones is absent; for the studies checked, an unresolved V gene accounts for under half, and the remainder has no known explanation. This sample comprises 40,000 to 65,000 clones, about 86% of them detected only once. Roughly 5.3% of the sample is held by the ten biggest clonotypes. Comments on this clone: Its specific antigen is unknown. No much larger clone is present one base from it, and per-base qualities are unavailable.

The CDR3 spans 15 residues, from the cysteine through the phenylalanine. The read is trimmed to its CDR3 DNA, 45 bases read in frame from base 1. CDR1 and CDR2 (SEHNR, FQNEAQ) derive from the germline V gene (reference sequence). V lost 5 bases and J lost 3 bases, and the count of bases not matched to a germline gene is 7. The chain uses TRBV7-9 and TRBJ1-2; 9 bases in between match TRBD1. The sequencing input was PBMCs. The source is a human donor in good health. Some clones in this sample may be carry-over from other donors' samples. The CDR3 region: CASSEGQGLDYGYTF. DNA sequence: TGTGCCAGCAGCGAGGGACAGGGTTTGGACTATGGCTACACCTTC.